There are many counts of the clone carrying this T cell receptor beta chain. J was trimmed by 6 bases and V by 4 bases; bases with no gene match: 3. This CDR3 spans 13 amino acids. The table came from immunoSEQ multiplex PCR; TCRdb's copy has only in-frame clones and leaves some out. The data contain about 170,000 clones, roughly nine tenths of them singletons. This sample is drawn from a study of blood T cell repertoires in COVID-19. For the study at large: The United States, Italy and Spain provided the acute and convalescent COVID-19 samples. Sample material is recorded as cDNA or gDNA derived from T cells, B-cell-depleted T cells, or PBMCs.

The V gene is TRBV12-3 or TRBV12-4, the J gene TRBJ2-7, with TRBD1 matching 10 bases. This clonotype was sampled from a man aged 60-69 years with acute or convalescent COVID-19. Input material: peripheral blood. CDR3 region: CASSWGQGSEQYF. The CDR3 DNA follows: TGTGCCAGCAGTTGGGGACAGGGGAGCGAGCAGTACTTC.